These 16 T cell receptor beta chains originate from one sample sequenced in a study of Graves' ophthalmopathy and Graves' hyperthyroidism. RNA transcripts were the template, and TCR beta CDR3 regions were amplified from them. HTBI primers primed a first-round RT-PCR, and a second-round multiplex PCR followed. MiXCR was run by TCRdb on the multiplex PCR reads, yielding one entry per CDR3 protein. Here the sample spans 300,000 to 350,000 distinct CDR3 sequences, about a sixth being singletons. The sample taken for sequencing was peripheral blood. The origin of the receptors is an adult man with Graves' ophthalmopathy.

This clonotype appeared many times. The chain is built from TRBV11-2 and TRBJ2-2; 8 positions match TRBD2. With 5 bases clipped from V and 5 bases from J, the junction kept 10 bases outside the gene matches. The germline gives CDR1 SGHAT, CDR2 FQNNGV. The length of the CDR3 is 16 residues. CDR3 sequence (DNA): TGTGCCAGCAGCCTCCGGGAGGGGCCCATGACCGGGGAGCTGTTTTTT. This sequence encodes CASSLREGPMTGELFF.

The chain has TRBV19 and TRBJ1-2, with D perhaps TRBD1 (5 bases). CDR1 and CDR2 (germline): LNHDA, SQIVND (reference sequence). V shed 9 bases and J shed 3 bases, with 17 bases lying between them. CDR3 length equals 14 residues. The CDR3 loop reads CASSVGTGDYGYTF. For the CDR3, the DNA is TGTGCCAGCAGCGTAGGCACGGGGGACTATGGCTACACCTTC.

In this sample, this clonotype turned up once. V and J are TRBV5-6 and TRBJ1-1; D unclear. CDR3 length: 14 amino acids. The germline V gene has CDR1 SGHDT and CDR2 YYEEEE. Trimming removed 1 base from V and 5 bases from J, with 12 bases in between. The CDR3 reads CASSLRLGRTEAFF. Written as DNA, the CDR3 is TGTGCCAGCAGCTTGCGATTAGGGAGAACTGAAGCTTTCTTT.

In this sample, this clonotype turned up many times. The gene calls are TRBV20-1 and TRBJ2-7, with D unclear. The germline CDR1 and CDR2 sequences are DFQATT and SNEGSKA (reference sequence). CDR3 length equals 14 residues. V was pared by 3 bases and J by 0 bases, with 12 bases between. CDR3 region: CSARKPGGSYEQYF. CDR3 nucleotide sequence: TGCAGTGCTAGGAAGCCCGGCGGCTCCTACGAGCAGTACTTC.

In this sample, this clonotype turned up many times. The J gene is TRBJ2-1, the V gene TRBV20-1; TRBD1 agrees at 11 bases. The CDR3 loop spans 16 amino acids. V gave up 0 bases and J gave up 7 bases; unmatched junction bases: 8. Looked up from germline, CDR1 is DFQATT and CDR2 is SNEGSKA (reference sequence). CDR3 residues: CSAREKEGQGVNEQFF. The CDR3 nucleotides are TGCAGTGCTAGAGAAAAGGAGGGACAGGGGGTTAATGAGCAGTTCTTC.

This clonotype has at least ten counts. The chain joins TRBV6-1 to TRBJ1-5; no clear D gene. V was pared by 3 bases and J by 4 bases, with 13 bases between. This CDR3 contains 15 residues. Per the germline V gene, CDR1 is MNHNS and CDR2 is SASEGT. The CDR3 loop is CASSEGGSGNQPQHF. The CDR3 DNA reads TGTGCCAGCAGTGAGGGAGGGTCGGGTAATCAGCCCCAGCATTTT.

The J gene is TRBJ2-4, the V gene TRBV2; D remains ambiguous. The V end was cut by 8 bases, the J end by 0 bases, with 11 bases between. Per germline, CDR1 SNHLY and CDR2 FYNNEI. This CDR3 spans 14 amino acids. The CDR3 loop is CASGEPGAKNIQYF. The CDR3 bases are TGTGCCAGCGGCGAACCCGGAGCCAAAAACATTCAGTACTTC. Looking up the rest from reference TRBV2 and TRBJ2-4 gives the full variable domain: EPEVTQTPSHQVTQMGQEVILRCVPISNHLYFYWYRQILGQKVEFLVSFYNNEISEKSEIFDDQFSVERPDGSNFTLKIRSTKLEDSAMYFCASGEPGAKNIQYFGAGTRLSVL.

This clonotype was seen many times. The chain combines TRBV20-1 with TRBJ1-6; possibly TRBD1 for D (6 bases). The CDR3 consists of 16 residues. V gave up 2 bases and J gave up 3 bases, with 14 bases separating them. Germline-derived CDR1 and CDR2 are DFQATT and SNEGSKA (reference sequence). The CDR3 loop reads CSARREQGVYNSPLHF. As DNA, the CDR3 is TGCAGTGCTAGAAGGGAACAGGGAGTCTATAATTCACCCCTCCACTTT.

This clonotype was detected a few times. With a much larger clone just one base away, this may be a read error. The chain links TRBV7-6 to TRBJ1-1; D not certain. This CDR3 is built from 13 residues. The V gene's germline CDR1 is SGHVS and CDR2 FNYEAQ. Trimming left V 5 bases short and J 2 bases short, with 9 bases between. The CDR3 here is CASSNTSNTEAFF. The CDR3 nucleotides read TGTGCCAGCAGCAATACCTCCAACACTGAAGCTTTCTTT.

This clonotype was seen repeatedly, ten times or more. The CDR3 coding sequence is TGCAGTGCTAAACAGGGGAGAGGGAATTCACCCCTCCACTTT. Protein product: CSAKQGRGNSPLHF. The gene calls are TRBV20-1 and TRBJ1-6, with TRBD1 matching over 7 bases. CDR1 and CDR2 (germline): DFQATT, SNEGSKA (reference sequence). The CDR3 has 14 residues. With V trimmed by 4 bases and J by 7 bases, 7 bases remained unmatched.

The sample holds a few counts of this clonotype. V and J are TRBV2 and TRBJ1-2, with D unclear. Trimming removed 4 bases at V and 2 bases at J, with 11 bases between. Germline V gives CDR1 SNHLY, CDR2 FYNNEI. This CDR3 comprises 14 residues. CDR3 amino acids: CASSGTVGNYGYTF. The CDR3 DNA reads as TGTGCCAGCAGTGGGACGGTAGGCAACTATGGCTACACCTTC.

In this sample, this clonotype turned up many times. The chain has TRBV29-1 and TRBJ1-6; D is undetermined. The CDR3 has 11 residues. V lost 4 bases, J lost 8 bases, and 6 bases lay in between. The V gene's germline CDR1 is SQVTM and CDR2 ANQGSEA. CDR3 protein: CSVGDDSPLHF. CDR3 sequence (DNA): TGCAGCGTTGGTGACGATTCACCCCTCCACTTT.

This clonotype was found many times. V usage is TRBV7-8 and J usage is TRBJ1-2, with 9 bases fitting TRBD1. Germline V CDR1 and CDR2: SGHVS, FQNEAQ. This CDR3 is built from 18 residues. V lost 3 bases, J lost 2 bases, and 13 bases stayed unmatched. The DNA of the CDR3 is TGTGCCAGCAGCTTGGTCCGGGACAGGGCGAAATTAAACTATGGCTACACCTTC. It is translated as CASSLVRDRAKLNYGYTF.

This clonotype was seen ten or more times. This rearrangement joins TRBV30 to TRBJ2-7; D not resolved. The CDR3 is 11 residues long. V was clipped by 3 bases and J by 7 bases, with 10 bases between them. Per germline, CDR1 GTSNPN and CDR2 SVGIG (reference sequence). The CDR3 DNA is TGTGCCTGGAGGGAAGCTGTGGAGCAGTACTTC. Protein: CAWREAVEQYF.

This clonotype occurred many times. The chain recombines TRBV12-3 or TRBV12-4 with TRBJ1-6; 7 bases are shared with TRBD1. Trimming removed 5 bases from V and 7 bases from J; junction bases left unmatched: 11. The CDR3 totals 16 residues. This CDR3 reads CASSLGGTATNSPLHF. In DNA, the CDR3 is TGTGCCAGCAGTCTCGGGGGGACAGCGACGAATTCACCCCTCCACTTT.

This clonotype was counted many times. The rearrangement links TRBV6-5 to TRBJ2-2; D is uncertain. Germline assignment: CDR1 MNHEY and CDR2 SVGAGI. The CDR3 is 12 residues long. The germline V and J ends were trimmed by 7 bases and 5 bases, with 8 bases remaining between them. In DNA form, the CDR3 reads TGTGCCAGCATTTGGTTGACCGGGGAGCTGTTTTTT. Translated: CASIWLTGELFF.